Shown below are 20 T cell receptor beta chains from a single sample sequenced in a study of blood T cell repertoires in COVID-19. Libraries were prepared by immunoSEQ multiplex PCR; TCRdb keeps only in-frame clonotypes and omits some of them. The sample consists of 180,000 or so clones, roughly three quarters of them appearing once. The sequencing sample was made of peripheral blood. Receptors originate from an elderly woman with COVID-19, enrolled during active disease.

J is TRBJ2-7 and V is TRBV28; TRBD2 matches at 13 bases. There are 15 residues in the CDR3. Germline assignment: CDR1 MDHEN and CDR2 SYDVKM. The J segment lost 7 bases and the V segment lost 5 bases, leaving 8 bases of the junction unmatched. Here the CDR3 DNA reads TGTGCCAGCAGTATCGGACTAGCGGGAGTATATGAGCAGTACTTC. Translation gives CASSIGLAGVYEQYF.

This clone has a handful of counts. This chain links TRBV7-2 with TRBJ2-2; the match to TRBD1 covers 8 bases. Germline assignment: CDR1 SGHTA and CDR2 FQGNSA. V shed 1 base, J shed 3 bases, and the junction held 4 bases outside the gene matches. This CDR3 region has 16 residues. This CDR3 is CASSLEQGGDTGELFF. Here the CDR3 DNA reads TGTGCCAGCAGCTTAGAACAGGGGGGAGACACCGGGGAGCTGTTTTTT.

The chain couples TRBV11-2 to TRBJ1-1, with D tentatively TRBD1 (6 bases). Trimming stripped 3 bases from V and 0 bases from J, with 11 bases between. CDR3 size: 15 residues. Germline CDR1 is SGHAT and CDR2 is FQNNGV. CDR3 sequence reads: CASSFAGQMNTEAFF. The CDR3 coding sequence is TGTGCCAGCAGCTTCGCTGGACAGATGAACACTGAAGCTTTCTTT.

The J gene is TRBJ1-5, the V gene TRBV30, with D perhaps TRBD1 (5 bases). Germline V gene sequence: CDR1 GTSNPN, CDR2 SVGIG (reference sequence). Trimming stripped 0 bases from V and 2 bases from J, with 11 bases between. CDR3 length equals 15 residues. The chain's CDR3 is CAWSVRGIGNQPQHF. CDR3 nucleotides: TGTGCCTGGAGTGTACGGGGGATAGGCAATCAGCCCCAGCATTTT.

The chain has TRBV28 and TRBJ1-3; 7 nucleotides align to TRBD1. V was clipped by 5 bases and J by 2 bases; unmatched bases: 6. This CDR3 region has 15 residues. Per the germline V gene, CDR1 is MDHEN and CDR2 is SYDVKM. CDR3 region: CASSLQTGTGNTIYF. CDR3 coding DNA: TGTGCCAGCAGTCTCCAGACAGGGACTGGAAACACCATATATTTT.

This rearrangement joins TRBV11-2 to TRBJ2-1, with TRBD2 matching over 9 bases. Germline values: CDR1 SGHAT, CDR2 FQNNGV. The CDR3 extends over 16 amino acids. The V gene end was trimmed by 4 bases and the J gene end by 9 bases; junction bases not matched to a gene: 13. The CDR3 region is CASSSFLSGSRREQFF. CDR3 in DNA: TGTGCCAGCAGCTCCTTTCTTAGCGGGAGTCGGCGTGAGCAGTTCTTC.

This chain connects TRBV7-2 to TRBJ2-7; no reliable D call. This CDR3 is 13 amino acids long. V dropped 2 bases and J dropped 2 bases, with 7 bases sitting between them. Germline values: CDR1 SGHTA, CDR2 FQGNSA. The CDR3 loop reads CASSLSTAYEQYF. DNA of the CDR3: TGTGCCAGCAGCTTAAGCACAGCCTACGAGCAGTACTTC.

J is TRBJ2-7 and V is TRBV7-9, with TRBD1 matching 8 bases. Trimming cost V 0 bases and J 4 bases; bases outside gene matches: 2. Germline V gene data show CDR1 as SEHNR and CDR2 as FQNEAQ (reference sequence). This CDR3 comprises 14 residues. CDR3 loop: CASSLAGQVYEQYF. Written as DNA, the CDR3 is TGTGCCAGCAGCTTAGCGGGACAGGTATACGAGCAGTACTTC. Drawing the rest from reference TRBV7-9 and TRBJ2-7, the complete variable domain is DTGVSQNPRHKITKRGQNVTFRCDPISEHNRLYWYRQTLGQGPEFLTYFQNEAQLEKSRLLSDRFSAERPKGSFSTLEIQRTEQGDSAMYLCASSLAGQVYEQYFGPGTRLTVT.

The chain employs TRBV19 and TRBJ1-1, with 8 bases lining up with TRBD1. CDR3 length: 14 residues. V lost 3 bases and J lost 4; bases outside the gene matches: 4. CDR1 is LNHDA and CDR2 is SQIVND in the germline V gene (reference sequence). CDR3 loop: CASSIAGGRTEAFF. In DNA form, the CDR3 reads TGTGCCAGTAGTATTGCAGGGGGCCGCACTGAAGCTTTCTTT. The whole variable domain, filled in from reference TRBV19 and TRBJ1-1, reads DGGITQSPKYLFRKEGQNVTLSCEQNLNHDAMYWYRQDPGQGLRLIYYSQIVNDFQKGDIAEGYSVSREKKESFPLTVTSAQKNPTAFYLCASSIAGGRTEAFFGQGTRLTVV.

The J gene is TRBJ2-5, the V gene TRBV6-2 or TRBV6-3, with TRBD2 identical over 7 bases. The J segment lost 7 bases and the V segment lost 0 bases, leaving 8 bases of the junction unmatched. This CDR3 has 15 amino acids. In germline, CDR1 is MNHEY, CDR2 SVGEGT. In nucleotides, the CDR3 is TGTGCCAGCAGTTACTCGACGCTAGCGGAGGGGACCCAGTACTTC. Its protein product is CASSYSTLAEGTQYF.

The CDR3 nucleotides are TGTGCCAGCAGCTCAAGGACAGGCCTATTTCACTCTGGGGCCAACGTCCTGACTTTC. This translates into CASSSRTGLFHSGANVLTF. This rearrangement joins TRBV5-4 to TRBJ2-6; 7 bases line up with TRBD1. The CDR3 loop spans 19 amino acids. CDR1 is SGHNT, CDR2 YYREEE, per germline (reference sequence). V lost 3 bases to trimming and J lost 0 bases; unmatched junction nucleotides: 12.

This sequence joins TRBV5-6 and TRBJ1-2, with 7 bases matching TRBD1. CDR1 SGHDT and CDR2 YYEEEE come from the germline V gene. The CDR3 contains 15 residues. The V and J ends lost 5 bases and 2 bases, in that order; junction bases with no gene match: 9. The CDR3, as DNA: TGTGCCAGCAGATGGGGCGACAGGGACAACTATGGCTACACCTTC. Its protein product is CASRWGDRDNYGYTF.

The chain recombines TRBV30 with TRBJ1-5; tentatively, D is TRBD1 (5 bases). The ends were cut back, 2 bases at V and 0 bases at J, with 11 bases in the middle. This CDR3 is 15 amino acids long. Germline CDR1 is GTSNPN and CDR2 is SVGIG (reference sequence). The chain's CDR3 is CAWSRGGISNQPQHF. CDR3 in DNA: TGTGCCTGGAGTCGGGGGGGGATTAGCAATCAGCCCCAGCATTTT.

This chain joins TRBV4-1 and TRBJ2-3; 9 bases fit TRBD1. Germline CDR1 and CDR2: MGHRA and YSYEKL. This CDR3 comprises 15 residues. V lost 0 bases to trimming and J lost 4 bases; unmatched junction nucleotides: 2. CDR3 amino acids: CASSQEGTGSDTQYF. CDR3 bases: TGCGCCAGCAGCCAAGAAGGGACAGGGTCAGATACGCAGTATTTT.

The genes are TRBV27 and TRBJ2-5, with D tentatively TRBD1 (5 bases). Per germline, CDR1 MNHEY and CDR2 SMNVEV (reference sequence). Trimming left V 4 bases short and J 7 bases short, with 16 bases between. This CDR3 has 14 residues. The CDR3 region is CASSSYRNMGTQYF. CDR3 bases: TGTGCCAGCAGTTCATACAGGAACATGGGGACCCAGTACTTC.

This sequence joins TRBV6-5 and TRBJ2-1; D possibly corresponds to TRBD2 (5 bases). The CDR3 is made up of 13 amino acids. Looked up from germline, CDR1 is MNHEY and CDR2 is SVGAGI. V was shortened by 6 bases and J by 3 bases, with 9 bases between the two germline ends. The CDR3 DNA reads TGTGCCAGCAGCTTTACTAGCTACAATGAGCAGTTCTTC. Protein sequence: CASSFTSYNEQFF.

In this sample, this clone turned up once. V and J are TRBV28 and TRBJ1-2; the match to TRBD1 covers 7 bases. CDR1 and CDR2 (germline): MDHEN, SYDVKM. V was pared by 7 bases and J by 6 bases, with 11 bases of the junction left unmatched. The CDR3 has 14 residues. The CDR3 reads CASTKNRGMDGYTF. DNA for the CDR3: TGTGCCAGCACAAAAAACAGGGGCATGGATGGCTACACCTTC.

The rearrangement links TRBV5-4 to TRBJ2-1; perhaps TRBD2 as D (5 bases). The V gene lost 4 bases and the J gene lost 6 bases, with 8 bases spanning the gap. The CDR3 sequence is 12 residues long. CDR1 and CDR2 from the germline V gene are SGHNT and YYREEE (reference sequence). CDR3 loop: CASSTRFNEQFF. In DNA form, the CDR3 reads TGTGCCAGCAGCACTAGATTCAATGAGCAGTTCTTC.

CDR3 protein: CASSARRDSAGDTQYF. In DNA form, the CDR3 reads TGCGCCAGCAGCGCCCGCCGGGACTCCGCGGGAGATACGCAGTATTTT. V usage is TRBV5-1 and J usage is TRBJ2-3; a weak D match, TRBD2 (6 bases). The germline V gene has CDR1 SGHRS and CDR2 YFSETQ. This CDR3 is 16 amino acids long. Trimming left V 4 bases short and J 5 bases short, with 20 bases between.

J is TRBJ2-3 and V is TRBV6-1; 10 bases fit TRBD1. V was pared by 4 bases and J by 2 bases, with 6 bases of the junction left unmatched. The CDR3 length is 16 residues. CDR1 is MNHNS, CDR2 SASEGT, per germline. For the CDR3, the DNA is TGTGCCAGCAGTGTCCGACAGGGGGCATACACAGATACGCAGTATTTT. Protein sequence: CASSVRQGAYTDTQYF.